The 24 T cell receptor beta chains below all came from one sample that was sequenced in a study of response to subunit inactivated influenza vaccine. TCRdb reprocessed the RT-PCR reads with MiXCR, giving one entry per CDR3 protein. The sample yields hundreds of thousands of distinct CDR3 sequences, about 18% seen once. This material consisted of PBMCs from blood, taken 5 days after vaccination. These receptors were collected from a man between 45 and 60 years old who received an inactivated influenza vaccine.

This clonotype appeared many times. J is TRBJ2-7 and V is TRBV5-1; 9 positions match TRBD2. CDR1 SGHRS and CDR2 YFSETQ come from the germline V gene. The trim removed 1 base at V and 3 bases at J, leaving 5 bases unmatched. This CDR3 comprises 15 residues. CDR3: CASSLWASGDYEQYF. The CDR3 nucleotides are TGCGCCAGCAGCTTGTGGGCTAGCGGGGACTACGAGCAGTACTTC. Full variable domain (outside the CDR3, taken from reference TRBV5-1 and TRBJ2-7): KAGVTQTPRYLIKTRGQQVTLSCSPISGHRSVSWYQQTPGQGLQFLFEYFSETQRNKGNFPGRFSGRQFSNSRSEMNVSTLELGDSALYLCASSLWASGDYEQYFGPGTRLTVT.

A few counts support this clonotype. The gene calls are TRBV18 and TRBJ2-3; 8 bases fit TRBD2. Germline V gives CDR1 KGHSH, CDR2 LQKENI. The junction had 3 bases not matched to a gene; V was cut back by 3 bases and J by 1 base. The CDR3 is 15 amino acids. In DNA, the CDR3 is TGTGCCAGCTCACCGAAGACTAGCGGCACAGATACGCAGTATTTT. Protein: CASSPKTSGTDTQYF. Filled out from reference TRBV18 and TRBJ2-3, the complete variable domain reads NAGVMQNPRHLVRRRGQEARLRCSPMKGHSHVYWYRQLPEEGLKFMVYLQKENIIDESGMPKERFSAEFPKEGPSILRIQQVVRGDSAAYFCASSPKTSGTDTQYFGPGTRLTVL.

This clonotype was observed a handful of times. This chain connects TRBV12-3 or TRBV12-4 to TRBJ1-5; D ambiguous. This CDR3 spans 14 amino acids. V gave up 0 bases and J gave up 7 bases, with 10 bases separating them. The chain's CDR3 is CASSLALGFQPQHF. Here the CDR3 DNA reads TGTGCCAGCAGTTTAGCGCTAGGTTTCCAGCCCCAGCATTTT.

This clonotype was seen more than once but under ten times. The rearrangement joins TRBV4-3 to TRBJ2-1; D might be TRBD2 (5 bases). Trimming removed 6 bases at V and 9 bases at J, with 18 bases between. Per the germline V gene, CDR1 is LGHNA and CDR2 is YSLEER. The CDR3 loop spans 14 amino acids. The CDR3 nucleotides read TGCGCCAGCAGTGAGAAGTTAGGGCGGGTTGAGCAGTTCTTC. It yields the protein CASSEKLGRVEQFF.

V is TRBV29-1 and J is TRBJ1-2; perhaps TRBD1 as D (5 bases). CDR3 length equals 8 residues. The germline CDR1 and CDR2 sequences are SQVTM and ANQGSEA. This CDR3 reads CGGEGYTF. In DNA, the CDR3 is TGCGGAGGGGAGGGCTACACCTTC.

V is TRBV13 and J is TRBJ2-1; D possibly matches TRBD1 or TRBD2 (6 bases each). The CDR3 has 17 residues. From germline, CDR1 is PRHDT and CDR2 FYEKMQ (reference sequence). V lost 4 bases and J 0 bases, leaving 16 bases between the germline ends. CDR3 sequence (DNA): TGTGCCAGCAGCTCCACTGGGGGGCTCAGCTCCTACAATGAGCAGTTCTTC. It is translated as CASSSTGGLSSYNEQFF.

Here the CDR3 DNA reads TGCGCCAGCAGCCAAGATCGGGCGGGGCAGACTGAAGCTTTCTTT. It translates to CASSQDRAGQTEAFF. The V call is TRBV4-1, the J call TRBJ1-1, with D possibly TRBD1 on 5 matching bases. V lost 0 bases to trimming and J lost 5 bases, with 13 bases between them. CDR1 is MGHRA and CDR2 is YSYEKL in the germline V gene. The CDR3 runs to 15 residues.

This clonotype was picked up a small number of times. The chain couples TRBV5-6 to TRBJ2-1; possibly TRBD1 for D (5 bases). Germline CDR1 is SGHDT and CDR2 is YYEEEE. The CDR3 length is 13 residues. Trimming took off 4 bases at V and 10 bases at J, with 15 bases between the two ends. As DNA, the CDR3 is TGTGCCAGCAGCCCCGGACACCTGGAGGAGCAGTTCTTC. It encodes CASSPGHLEEQFF.

This clonotype has just a few counts. The chain joins TRBV2 to TRBJ2-1; no reliable D call. Trimming took off 0 bases at V and 4 bases at J, with 10 bases between the two ends. CDR3 size: 15 residues. Germline values: CDR1 SNHLY, CDR2 FYNNEI. The CDR3 loop reads CASSEADQAYNEQFF. DNA for the CDR3: TGTGCCAGCAGTGAAGCGGACCAAGCTTACAATGAGCAGTTCTTC.

This clonotype has just a few counts. This chain uses TRBV7-4 with TRBJ2-7; 7 bases match TRBD1. Germline trimming cut 1 base from V and 0 bases from J; bases unmatched to any gene: 6. CDR1 is SGHVT, CDR2 SQSDAQ, per germline. The CDR3 contains 16 residues. The CDR3 reads CASSLGGTASSYEQYF. The CDR3 DNA is TGTGCCAGCAGCTTAGGTGGGACAGCGTCCTCCTACGAGCAGTACTTC.

This clonotype was counted between two and nine times. The rearrangement joins TRBV20-1 to TRBJ2-1; 7 bases line up with TRBD2. From germline, CDR1 is DFQATT and CDR2 SNEGSKA (reference sequence). The CDR3 covers 16 residues. V lost 6 bases and J lost 9; bases outside the gene matches: 20. Here the CDR3 DNA reads TGCAGTGCCCCACCCTGGGCAGGCGGGAGTTCGTTTGAGCAGTTCTTC. Translating it yields CSAPPWAGGSSFEQFF.

This clonotype was detected a few times. CDR3 sequence: CASSRASGGYEQYF. Written as DNA, the CDR3 is TGTGCCAGCAGCCGGGCTAGCGGGGGGTACGAGCAGTACTTC. This chain joins TRBV7-2 and TRBJ2-7, with TRBD2 matching 11 bases. Germline lookup yields CDR1 SGHTA and CDR2 FQGNSA. Losses at the gene ends were 5 bases for V and 4 bases for J; bases not matched to a gene: 4. This CDR3 spans 14 amino acids.

The chain carries TRBV10-3 and TRBJ2-2; D uncertain. Germline CDR1 ENHRY, CDR2 SYGVKD. This CDR3 contains 14 residues. Trimming shortened V by 4 bases and J by 2 bases, and 8 bases separated the two germline ends. This CDR3 reads CAISGLLNTGELFF. The CDR3 coding sequence is TGTGCCATCAGTGGTCTCTTAAACACCGGGGAGCTGTTTTTT.

In its sample, this clonotype was seen a few times. This chain uses TRBV7-9 with TRBJ2-3; D possibly corresponds to TRBD1 (6 bases). Germline assignment: CDR1 SEHNR and CDR2 FQNEAQ (reference sequence). The length of the CDR3 is 12 residues. The V and J ends lost 5 bases and 4 bases respectively, with 7 bases between them. This CDR3 reads CASSTGSDTQYF. CDR3 DNA sequence: TGTGCCAGCAGCACAGGGTCAGATACGCAGTATTTT.

This clonotype came up a few times. The chain joins TRBV5-1 to TRBJ2-7; 7 positions agree with TRBD1. CDR1 SGHRS and CDR2 YFSETQ come from the germline V gene. The J segment lost 2 bases and the V segment lost 2 bases, leaving 4 bases of the junction unmatched. The CDR3 covers 14 residues. The CDR3 bases are TGCGCCAGCAGCTTTAGCCAGGGGGCCTACGAGCAGTACTTC. Translated, it gives CASSFSQGAYEQYF.

V usage is TRBV4-3 and J usage is TRBJ1-2; D uncertain. The ends were cut back, 4 bases at V and 7 bases at J, with 13 bases in the middle. The germline CDR1 and CDR2 sequences are LGHNA and YSLEER. The CDR3 contains 13 residues. The CDR3 coding sequence is TGCGCCAGCAGCCTAGAGGTGCTTCGTGGCTACACCTTC. Translating it yields CASSLEVLRGYTF.

This clonotype was counted between two and nine times. This chain joins TRBV7-9 and TRBJ2-1; D unresolved. The V end lost 7 bases, the J end lost 8 bases, and 18 bases lay between the germline ends. This CDR3 comprises 14 residues. Germline assignment: CDR1 SEHNR and CDR2 FQNEAQ (reference sequence). The CDR3 coding sequence is TGTGCCAGCACCCAAGCCCCACTGGGCGATGAGCAGTTCTTC. It encodes CASTQAPLGDEQFF.

To note about this clonotype: At one end, the junction sequence differs from germline, possibly due to a read error. J is TRBJ1-6 and V is TRBV20-1; the D gene is possibly TRBD1 (6 bases). CDR3 size: 14 residues. The germline V gene has CDR1 DFQATT and CDR2 SNEGSKA (reference sequence). CDR3 sequence: CSAWDTGRNSPLRF. The DNA for the CDR3 is TGCAGTGCTTGGGATACAGGGAGAAATTCACCCCTCCGCTTT.

This chain links TRBV5-1 with TRBJ2-1; weak D call: TRBD2 (7 bases). Germline V lookup: CDR1 SGHRS, CDR2 YFSETQ. The CDR3 covers 14 residues. V was cut by 6 bases and J by 5 bases, with 15 bases left in between. For the CDR3, the DNA is TGCGCCAGCACAGTTCGGGGGGCGAACAATGAGCAGTTCTTC. Encoded protein: CASTVRGANNEQFF.

V gene TRBV7-2 combines with J gene TRBJ1-3; D gene uncertain. CDR3 length: 13 amino acids. Germline lookup yields CDR1 SGHTA and CDR2 FQGNSA. Trimming removed 2 bases at V and 4 bases at J, with 6 bases between. In DNA form, the CDR3 reads TGTGCCAGCAGCTTATCATGGGGAAACACCATATATTTT. The encoded protein is CASSLSWGNTIYF.

The chain has TRBV5-1 and TRBJ2-7, with 9 bases fitting TRBD1. V trimming: 4 bases; J trimming: 6 bases; junction bases outside the gene matches: 14. The CDR3 is 16 amino acids. Looked up from germline, CDR1 is SGHRS and CDR2 is YFSETQ. The CDR3 DNA reads as TGCGCCAGCAGCGCCGGGACCGGGACAGGGTTCTCCGAGCAGTACTTC. This translates into CASSAGTGTGFSEQYF.

J is TRBJ2-7 and V is TRBV6-1; D is undetermined. Looked up from germline, CDR1 is MNHNS and CDR2 is SASEGT. Trimming took off 7 bases at V and 5 bases at J, with 18 bases between the two ends. This CDR3 spans 14 amino acids. The CDR3 DNA follows: TGTGCCAGCACCAAATTCGCCGCCACGGACGAGCAGTACTTC. Amino acid sequence: CASTKFAATDEQYF.

In this sample, this clonotype turned up a few times. V and J are TRBV7-9 and TRBJ2-1, with a possible D match to TRBD1 (5 bases). This CDR3 is 13 amino acids long. The V gene lost 4 bases and the J gene lost 5 bases, with 9 bases spanning the gap. Germline CDR1 is SEHNR and CDR2 is FQNEAQ (reference sequence). As DNA, the CDR3 is TGTGCCAGCAGCTCCCTACAGGACAATGAGCAGTTCTTC. As protein: CASSSLQDNEQFF.

V is TRBV5-1 and J is TRBJ1-2, with TRBD1 matching over 10 bases. The CDR3 is 13 amino acids. Trimming removed 9 bases from V and 3 bases from J; junction bases left unmatched: 5. Germline V gives CDR1 SGHRS, CDR2 YFSETQ. The CDR3 DNA follows: TGCGCCACCGGGACAGGGGTTGACTATGGCTACACCTTC. Translating it yields CATGTGVDYGYTF. Together with reference TRBV5-1 and TRBJ1-2, the CDR3 gives the full variable domain: KAGVTQTPRYLIKTRGQQVTLSCSPISGHRSVSWYQQTPGQGLQFLFEYFSETQRNKGNFPGRFSGRQFSNSRSEMNVSTLELGDSALYLCATGTGVDYGYTFGSGTRLTVV.